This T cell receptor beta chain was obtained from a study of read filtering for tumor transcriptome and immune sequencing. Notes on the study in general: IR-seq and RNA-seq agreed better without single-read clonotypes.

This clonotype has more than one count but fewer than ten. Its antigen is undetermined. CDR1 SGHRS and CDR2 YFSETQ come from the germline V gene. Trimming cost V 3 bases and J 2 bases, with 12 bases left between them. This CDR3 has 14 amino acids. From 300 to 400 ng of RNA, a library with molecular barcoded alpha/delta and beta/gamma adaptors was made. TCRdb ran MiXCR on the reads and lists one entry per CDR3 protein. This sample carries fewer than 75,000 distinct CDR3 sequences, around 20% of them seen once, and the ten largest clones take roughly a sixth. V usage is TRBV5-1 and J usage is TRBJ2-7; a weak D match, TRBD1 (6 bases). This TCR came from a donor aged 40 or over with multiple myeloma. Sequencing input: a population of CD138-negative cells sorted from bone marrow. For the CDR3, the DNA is TGCGCCAGCAGCTACGGACAGACCACCTACGAGCAGTACTTC. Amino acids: CASSYGQTTYEQYF.